This record concerns one T cell receptor beta chain sequence. This record comes from a study of patients and donors after allogeneic stem cell transplantation. One entry per CDR3 protein results from TCRdb running MiXCR on the RT-PCR reads. Of about 960,000 distinct CDR3 sequences listed, approximately 19% are singletons. There are 16 residues in the CDR3. Trimming shortened V by 3 bases and J by 6 bases, and 19 bases separated the two germline ends. In germline, CDR1 is SGHVS, CDR2 FQNEAQ. Material for sequencing was blood, either unsorted or a sorted T cell fraction (not recorded which). The chain combines TRBV7-8 with TRBJ2-3; a weak D match, TRBD2 (7 bases). The clonotype was recovered from a human donor who was either an allogeneic HSCT recipient or a stem cell or donor lymphocyte infusion donor (not recorded which). It is not recorded whose cells these are; they may come from a transplant donor. The CDR3, as DNA: TGTGCCAGCAGCTTCCGGGCCCCCCGGGGGGCGGATACGCAGTATTTT. Protein product: CASSFRAPRGADTQYF.